The sequence of this TCR beta chain was determined in a study of cytomegalovirus exposure and HLA in healthy donors. About this clone itself: Its antigen is currently unknown.

Primers: 60 Vbeta forward and 13 Jbeta reverse. The data were produced by immunoSEQ multiplex PCR, yet TCRdb's version contains in-frame clones alone and is incomplete. The sample comprises fewer than 150,000 clones, about 76% of which are singletons, and around 3.6% rests with the top ten. Study-level findings and limits: Earlier analysis looked at TCR beta V segments, and most were productive about 90% or about 30% of the time. Excluded: some indistinguishable V segments such as TRBV6-2 and TRBV6-3. Later analysis demonstrated an association between a missense DCLRE1C variant and TCR beta V- and J-gene trimming.

The CDR3 has 13 residues. Germline V lookup: CDR1 MNHNY, CDR2 SVGAGI (reference sequence). V lost 5 bases and J lost 3, with 5 bases in between. This TCR came from a man in his late teens or twenties in good health and CMV-seronegative. Sequencing used PBMCs. The V call is TRBV6-6, the J call TRBJ2-6; possible D gene TRBD2, 5 bases. As DNA, the CDR3 is TGTGCCAGCAGTACTAGTGGGGCCAACGTCCTGACTTTC. It codes for CASSTSGANVLTF.